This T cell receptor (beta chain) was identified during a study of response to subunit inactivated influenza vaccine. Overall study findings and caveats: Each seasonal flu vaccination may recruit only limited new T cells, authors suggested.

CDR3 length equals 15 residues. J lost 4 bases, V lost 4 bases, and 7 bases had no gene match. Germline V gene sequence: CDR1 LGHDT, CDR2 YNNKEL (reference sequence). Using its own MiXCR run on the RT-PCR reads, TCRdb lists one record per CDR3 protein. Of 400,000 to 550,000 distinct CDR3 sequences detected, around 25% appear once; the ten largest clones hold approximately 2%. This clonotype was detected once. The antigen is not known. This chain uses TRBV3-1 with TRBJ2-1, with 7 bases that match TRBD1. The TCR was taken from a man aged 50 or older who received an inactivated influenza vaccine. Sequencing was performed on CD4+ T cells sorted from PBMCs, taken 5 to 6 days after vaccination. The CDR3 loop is CASSRTTGSYNEQFF. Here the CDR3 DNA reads TGTGCCAGCAGCCGAACGACAGGGTCTTACAATGAGCAGTTCTTC.